Given below is one T cell receptor beta chain in context. Its antigen remains undetermined. The sample holds no much larger clone one base away, and base qualities are not on file. V gives up 1 base and J gives up 5 bases, and the segment between their germline ends measures 17 bases. The CDR3 covers 16 residues, taking in both the cysteine and the phenylalanine. This entry keeps only the CDR3 DNA: 48 bases, framed from base 1. According to the germline V gene, CDR1 reads SGHTA and CDR2 reads FQGNSA. This record comes from a study of cytotoxic CD8 clonotypes in ibrutinib-treated CLL (dated by TCRdb to the early 2020s). About the full investigation: The cohort was composed of 11 relapsed/refractory and roughly 16 treatment-naive patients; IGHV unmutated status was identified in approximately 18 patients. Samples averaged 255,043 productive templates and 90,000 to 95,000 productive rearrangements. Of the approximately 87 people in the trial, about two dozen had longitudinal samples available. Cryopreserved peripheral blood mononuclear cells were obtained prior to treatment, at the time of response, and at either disease progression or sustained remission. Partial responses were observed in some 24 patients and complete responses in 2; after a median follow-up of around 68 months, remission was maintained in roughly 14 patients and progression was observed in approximately twelve. Response samples were taken after a median of approximately eleven months on treatment, ranging from roughly 6 to 36 months. All remission and progressive disease samples were collected while patients were still receiving ibrutinib. Paper-wide results and their limitations: Lymph node repertoires were not examined, and the timing of sampling was not matched between patients in sustained remission and those whose disease progressed. Baseline clonality exceeded that of age-matched healthy donors and correlated strongly with circulating CD8+ T-cell counts. Public clonotypes were found to be uncommon and were observed to contract or remain stable during treatment; the increase in clonality was shown to reflect expansion of private clonotypes at ibrutinib response. At ibrutinib response clonality went up, during sustained remission it held steady, and at progression it dropped back toward baseline.

The sample's time point, from its label and the paper: roughly 25 months on ibrutinib. Approximately 2 micrograms of genomic DNA were extracted from cryopreserved PBMCs for TCR beta library preparation. Longitudinal blood samples from CLL patients receiving ibrutinib monotherapy were subjected to high-throughput TCR beta sequencing. The patients took part in an open-label, single-center phase 2 trial of ibrutinib monotherapy. The goal of deep resolution MiSeq sequencing was a depth between 1 in 1 million and 1 in 200,000 T cells, and coverage averaged 10x per clonotype. The immunoSEQ hsTCRB Kit was used to generate TCR beta libraries. As for the original processing: Data were analyzed with ImmunoSEQ Data Assistant and ImmunoSEQ Analyzer, with V, D and J genes assigned per IMGT definitions. Clonality, which ranges from 0 to 1, was calculated by subtracting the normalized Shannon entropy of productive rearrangement frequencies from one. Only overrepresented clonotypes making up at least 0.05% of each patient's repertoire were included in the public clonotype analysis. Roughly 13 repertoires from age-matched healthy donors, obtained from immuneACCESS, served as clonality controls. In its TCRdb copy, this immuneACCESS table keeps in-frame sequences only and misses some clones. Where compared with another copy, unresolved V genes explain less than half of these, and the others have no known cause. D and trimming were read from the DNA, whereas the V and J calls and clone size are those reported in that table. For this sample there are approximately 130,000 clones; around four fifths appear just once. In total, the top ten clones hold 3% to 4% of the sample.

The sample consisted of PBMCs, taken after 24 months of ibrutinib treatment. This TCR was sampled from a human donor with chronic lymphocytic leukemia. Here the chain combines TRBV7-2 and TRBJ1-1, with TRBD1 as a weak D call on 5 bases. The nucleotide sequence reads as follows: TGTGCCAGCAGCTTAGGCCGGGCAGGGCCGGGGACTGAAGCTTTCTTT. This yields the protein CASSLGRAGPGTEAFF.